What follows are 14 T cell receptor beta chains derived from one specimen sequenced in a study of a mutant IDH1 vaccine in newly diagnosed glioma. These receptors are not linked to any known antigen. TCRdb keeps only in-frame clones here, not all; method: immunoSEQ multiplex PCR. Altogether roughly 60,000 clones are present, around 84% being singletons, with the ten largest covering under 4.5%. Time point denoted: week 23, last vaccination. Topical imiquimod accompanied each vaccine dose, which consisted of 300 ug of mutant IDH1 20-mer peptide. This sample comprised PBMCs, obtained from a glioma patient whose treatment included an IDH1 peptide vaccine. The receptors come from a man in his thirties or forties with glioma.

To note about this clone: The same CDR3 also results from other DNA sequences found in this sample. The gene calls are TRBV5-6 and TRBJ1-1; D gene uncertain. V was trimmed by 4 bases and J by 4 bases, leaving 8 bases between them. The CDR3 contains 12 residues. Per the germline V gene, CDR1 is SGHDT and CDR2 is YYEEEE. In DNA, the CDR3 is TGTGCCAGCAGCCTTAGAGGCACTGAAGCTTTCTTT. It codes for CASSLRGTEAFF.

This clone came up a few times. The chain combines TRBV2 with TRBJ1-5; D possibly corresponds to TRBD1 (6 bases). CDR3 length: 14 amino acids. Germline V lookup: CDR1 SNHLY, CDR2 FYNNEI. Trimming left V 6 bases short and J 1 base short, with 10 bases between. CDR3 DNA: TGTGCCAGCAGACCGGACAGCAGCAATCAGCCCCAGCATTTT. Protein: CASRPDSSNQPQHF.

This chain uses TRBV5-1 with TRBJ2-7; possible D gene TRBD1, 6 bases. Germline V lookup: CDR1 SGHRS, CDR2 YFSETQ. CDR3 size: 13 residues. V lost 6 bases and J 1 base, leaving 11 bases between the germline ends. CDR3 residues: CASTRGGSYEQYF. The CDR3 bases are TGCGCCAGCACTAGAGGGGGTTCCTACGAGCAGTACTTC.

The chain recombines TRBV5-1 with TRBJ1-1, with D maybe TRBD1 (6 bases). Germline CDR1 reads SGHRS; CDR2 reads YFSETQ. The germline V and J ends were trimmed by 6 bases and 1 base, with 10 bases remaining between them. This CDR3 has 13 amino acids. In nucleotides, the CDR3 is TGCGCCAGCAAGTGGACAGAGAACACTGAAGCTTTCTTT. It is translated as CASKWTENTEAFF.

This chain joins TRBV7-6 and TRBJ2-5; D uncertain. The CDR3 is 13 residues long. Trimming left V 4 bases short and J 3 bases short, with 9 bases between. Germline-derived CDR1 and CDR2 are SGHVS and FNYEAQ. The CDR3 reads CASSSQAKETQYF. The CDR3 nucleotides read TGTGCCAGCAGCTCTCAGGCCAAAGAGACCCAGTACTTC. Supplemented by reference TRBV7-6 and TRBJ2-5, the full variable domain reads GAGVSQSPRYKVTKRGQDVALRCDPISGHVSLYWYRQALGQGPEFLTYFNYEAQQDKSGLPNDRFSAERPEGSISTLTIQRTEQRDSAMYRCASSSQAKETQYFGPGTRLLVL.

The chain couples TRBV14 to TRBJ1-3; D possibly corresponds to TRBD1 (5 bases). Germline CDR1 and CDR2: SGHDN and FVKESK. The CDR3 runs to 16 residues. V lost 4 bases, J lost 4 bases, and 17 bases lay in between. The CDR3 bases are TGTGCCAGCAGCCCGACAGCTTTCGGACCCGGAAACACCATATATTTT. This encodes CASSPTAFGPGNTIYF.

The V and J genes are TRBV5-6 and TRBJ2-5; D is possibly TRBD1 or TRBD2 (5 bases each). Looked up from germline, CDR1 is SGHDT and CDR2 is YYEEEE. The CDR3 is made up of 14 amino acids. The V and J ends lost 3 bases and 2 bases respectively, with 11 bases between them. The CDR3: CASSWGRGQETQYF. The CDR3 coding sequence is TGTGCCAGCAGCTGGGGACGGGGACAAGAGACCCAGTACTTC.

This chain connects TRBV5-1 to TRBJ2-3; perhaps TRBD1 as D (5 bases). The germline V gene encodes CDR1 SGHRS and CDR2 YFSETQ. The CDR3 consists of 14 residues. V was shortened by 2 bases and J by 4 bases, with 11 bases between the two germline ends. Written as DNA, the CDR3 is TGCGCCAGCAGCTTTCAGGGATCGGCAGATACGCAGTATTTT. It codes for CASSFQGSADTQYF.

The chain has TRBV2 and TRBJ2-1; 7 nucleotides line up with TRBD1. The CDR3 covers 14 residues. Losses at the gene ends were 6 bases for V and 8 bases for J; bases not matched to a gene: 10. Germline V gene data show CDR1 as SNHLY and CDR2 as FYNNEI. CDR3 nucleotide sequence: TGTGCCAGCAGAGCCGGGACAGTTAGCTATGAGCAGTTCTTC. It yields the protein CASRAGTVSYEQFF.

The sample holds one count of this clone. The V call is TRBV5-1, the J call TRBJ2-5; no definite D call. Germline CDR1 SGHRS, CDR2 YFSETQ. With 0 bases removed from V and 1 base from J, the gap between germline ends came to 13 bases. There are 16 residues in the CDR3. The CDR3 DNA sequence: TGCGCCAGCAGCTTGGCCTTGGCGACCATCCAAGAGACCCAGTACTTC. Translation: CASSLALATIQETQYF.

This chain joins TRBV7-8 and TRBJ1-3; possible D gene TRBD1, 6 bases. Trimming removed 5 bases at V and 0 bases at J, with 11 bases between. This CDR3 is 15 amino acids long. Germline CDR1 is SGHVS and CDR2 is FQNEAQ. The CDR3 DNA is TGTGCCAGCAGCCAACAGGGTAGCTCTGGAAACACCATATATTTT. This codes for CASSQQGSSGNTIYF.

This clone appeared once. The chain joins TRBV18 to TRBJ1-2; 7 bases match TRBD1. After removal of 5 bases from V and 3 bases from J, the junction contained 9 bases not matched to a gene. CDR1 KGHSH and CDR2 LQKENI come from the germline V gene. The CDR3 is 15 amino acids. Here the CDR3 reads CASSNRQGWDYGYTF. The CDR3 DNA reads as TGTGCCAGCTCAAATCGACAGGGCTGGGACTATGGCTACACCTTC.

A single count supports this clone. The CDR3 region has the DNA TGTGCCAGCAGCAGGACGGGGTCCGATCGGAACACCATATATTTT. Protein sequence: CASSRTGSDRNTIYF. V and J are TRBV21-1 and TRBJ1-3. TRBV21-1 corresponds to a pseudogene. The CDR3 covers 15 residues.

This chain connects TRBV7-6 to TRBJ2-7; perhaps TRBD1 as D (6 bases). V was cut by 3 bases and J by 7 bases, with 16 bases left in between. CDR1 is SGHVS and CDR2 is FNYEAQ in the germline V gene. The CDR3 is made up of 14 amino acids. CDR3 sequence reads: CASSLGHGRFEQYF. The CDR3 nucleotides are TGTGCCAGCAGCTTGGGACATGGGCGCTTTGAGCAGTACTTC.